This T cell receptor beta chain was found in a study of OX40 agonist ivuxolimab in advanced cancers. Study-level points and caveats: Dose levels from 0.1 to 3.0 mg/kg saw CD4+ and CD8+ blood T cells expand clonally by week 6.

Clones were sequenced by immunoSEQ multiplex PCR, and TCRdb holds only the in-frame ones, with some missing. The table records tens of thousands of clones, under 95% of them present only once. Turning to this clone: Its antigen is not identified.

CDR3 size: 15 residues. The ends were cut back, 1 base at V and 0 bases at J, with 10 bases in the middle. Germline V gene data show CDR1 as MNHNS and CDR2 as SASEGT. Cycle 7 day 1, cycle 4 day 1, and baseline were the timepoints at which blood was sampled. The sequencing used CD4+ or CD8+ T cells sorted from blood, collected in a trial of the OX40 agonist ivuxolimab. The chain is built from TRBV6-1 and TRBJ2-7, with D perhaps TRBD1 (7 bases). The source is an adult with an advanced solid tumor such as melanoma, head and neck, liver or kidney cancer. Here the CDR3 DNA reads TGTGCCAGCAGTGAAGACCAGGGGGGCTCCTACGAGCAGTACTTC. The encoded protein is CASSEDQGGSYEQYF.